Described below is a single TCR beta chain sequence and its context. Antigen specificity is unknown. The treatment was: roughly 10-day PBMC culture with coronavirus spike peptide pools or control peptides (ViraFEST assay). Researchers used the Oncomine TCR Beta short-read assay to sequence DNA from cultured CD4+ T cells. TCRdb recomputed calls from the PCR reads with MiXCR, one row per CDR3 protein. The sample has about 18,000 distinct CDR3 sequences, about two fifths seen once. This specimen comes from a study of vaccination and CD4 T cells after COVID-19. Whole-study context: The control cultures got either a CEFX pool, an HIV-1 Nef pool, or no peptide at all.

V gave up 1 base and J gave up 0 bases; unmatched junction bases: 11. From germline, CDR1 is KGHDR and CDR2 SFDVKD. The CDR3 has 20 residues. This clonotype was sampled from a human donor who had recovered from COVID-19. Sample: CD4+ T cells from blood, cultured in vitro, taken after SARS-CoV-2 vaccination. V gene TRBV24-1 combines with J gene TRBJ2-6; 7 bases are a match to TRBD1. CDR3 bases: TGTGCCACCAGTGATTTTCGGATCGGCAGGGGGAGCTCTGGGGCCAACGTCCTGACTTTC. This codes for CATSDFRIGRGSSGANVLTF.